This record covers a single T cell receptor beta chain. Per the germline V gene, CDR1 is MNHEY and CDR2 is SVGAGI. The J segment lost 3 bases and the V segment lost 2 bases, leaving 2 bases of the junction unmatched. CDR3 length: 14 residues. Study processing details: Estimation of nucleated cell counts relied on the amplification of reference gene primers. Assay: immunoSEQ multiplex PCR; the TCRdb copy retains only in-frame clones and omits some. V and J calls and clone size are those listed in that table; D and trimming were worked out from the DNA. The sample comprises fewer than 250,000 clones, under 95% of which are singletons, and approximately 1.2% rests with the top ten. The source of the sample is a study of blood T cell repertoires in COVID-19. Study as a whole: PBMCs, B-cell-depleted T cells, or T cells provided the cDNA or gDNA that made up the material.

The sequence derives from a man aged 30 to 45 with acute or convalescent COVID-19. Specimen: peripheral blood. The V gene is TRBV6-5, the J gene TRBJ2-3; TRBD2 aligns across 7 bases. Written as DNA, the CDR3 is TGTGCCAGCAGTTACAGGGAGGGGACAGATACGCAGTATTTT. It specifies CASSYREGTDTQYF.